This T cell receptor (beta chain) was observed in a study of T cell clonality in common variable immunodeficiency. Whole-study findings and limits: CVID subjects shared fewer TCRbeta clones than healthy controls did. Common variable immunodeficiency TCR beta sequences reportedly had fewer deletions and N-nucleotide insertions.

Germline assignment: CDR1 KGHSH and CDR2 LQKENI. With V trimmed by 1 base and J by 7 bases, 15 bases remained unmatched. The CDR3 loop spans 17 amino acids. TCRdb keeps only in-frame clones here, not all; method: immunoSEQ multiplex PCR. The sample has about 66,000 clones, none seen only once; the top ten hold about 1.8%. This clone was seen many times. Antigen unknown. Read sequence stops 3 residues before the CDR3 end, and the germline J gene provides the missing end. This receptor was taken from a person aged 18 to 70 in good health. Sequencing input: peripheral blood mononuclear cells. The gene calls are TRBV18 and TRBJ1-2, with TRBD1 identical over 7 bases. Partial CDR3 DNA: TGTGCCAGCTCACCACTTACGCCGCAGGGGGGTGATTCTGGC. It specifies CASSPLTPQGGDSG. The whole CDR3 reads CASSPLTPQGGDSGYTF.